The sequence of this TCR beta chain was determined in a study of neurological immune-mediated disorders. Overall study findings and caveats: Association of the multiple sclerosis repertoire cluster with clinical or MRI features was not observed for any feature. Patients with HTLV-1-associated myelopathy showed the most TCR clonal expansion. Those with multiple sclerosis showed the least, falling below healthy controls.

There are many counts of this clonotype. Its antigen is unknown. 5'RACE employing 10-nucleotide random UMIs yielded the cDNA. From 15-18 subjects, each sequencing run yielded over 170 million TCR-beta sequences. Each CDR3 protein is one row after TCRdb ran MiXCR on the 5' RACE reads. The profile shows about 66,000 distinct CDR3 sequences, around 3.9% of them singletons. Germline assignment: CDR1 LNHNV and CDR2 YYDKDF (reference sequence). V was clipped by 0 bases and J by 2 bases, with 11 bases between them. The CDR3 has 16 amino acids. The receptor was derived from a man aged 30 to 39 with multiple sclerosis. Source material: PBMCs. V usage is TRBV15 and J usage is TRBJ1-5; tentatively, D is TRBD1 (6 bases). CDR3 region: CATSRDQGYGNQPQHF. The CDR3 coding sequence is TGTGCCACCAGCAGAGATCAGGGGTACGGCAATCAGCCCCAGCATTTT.